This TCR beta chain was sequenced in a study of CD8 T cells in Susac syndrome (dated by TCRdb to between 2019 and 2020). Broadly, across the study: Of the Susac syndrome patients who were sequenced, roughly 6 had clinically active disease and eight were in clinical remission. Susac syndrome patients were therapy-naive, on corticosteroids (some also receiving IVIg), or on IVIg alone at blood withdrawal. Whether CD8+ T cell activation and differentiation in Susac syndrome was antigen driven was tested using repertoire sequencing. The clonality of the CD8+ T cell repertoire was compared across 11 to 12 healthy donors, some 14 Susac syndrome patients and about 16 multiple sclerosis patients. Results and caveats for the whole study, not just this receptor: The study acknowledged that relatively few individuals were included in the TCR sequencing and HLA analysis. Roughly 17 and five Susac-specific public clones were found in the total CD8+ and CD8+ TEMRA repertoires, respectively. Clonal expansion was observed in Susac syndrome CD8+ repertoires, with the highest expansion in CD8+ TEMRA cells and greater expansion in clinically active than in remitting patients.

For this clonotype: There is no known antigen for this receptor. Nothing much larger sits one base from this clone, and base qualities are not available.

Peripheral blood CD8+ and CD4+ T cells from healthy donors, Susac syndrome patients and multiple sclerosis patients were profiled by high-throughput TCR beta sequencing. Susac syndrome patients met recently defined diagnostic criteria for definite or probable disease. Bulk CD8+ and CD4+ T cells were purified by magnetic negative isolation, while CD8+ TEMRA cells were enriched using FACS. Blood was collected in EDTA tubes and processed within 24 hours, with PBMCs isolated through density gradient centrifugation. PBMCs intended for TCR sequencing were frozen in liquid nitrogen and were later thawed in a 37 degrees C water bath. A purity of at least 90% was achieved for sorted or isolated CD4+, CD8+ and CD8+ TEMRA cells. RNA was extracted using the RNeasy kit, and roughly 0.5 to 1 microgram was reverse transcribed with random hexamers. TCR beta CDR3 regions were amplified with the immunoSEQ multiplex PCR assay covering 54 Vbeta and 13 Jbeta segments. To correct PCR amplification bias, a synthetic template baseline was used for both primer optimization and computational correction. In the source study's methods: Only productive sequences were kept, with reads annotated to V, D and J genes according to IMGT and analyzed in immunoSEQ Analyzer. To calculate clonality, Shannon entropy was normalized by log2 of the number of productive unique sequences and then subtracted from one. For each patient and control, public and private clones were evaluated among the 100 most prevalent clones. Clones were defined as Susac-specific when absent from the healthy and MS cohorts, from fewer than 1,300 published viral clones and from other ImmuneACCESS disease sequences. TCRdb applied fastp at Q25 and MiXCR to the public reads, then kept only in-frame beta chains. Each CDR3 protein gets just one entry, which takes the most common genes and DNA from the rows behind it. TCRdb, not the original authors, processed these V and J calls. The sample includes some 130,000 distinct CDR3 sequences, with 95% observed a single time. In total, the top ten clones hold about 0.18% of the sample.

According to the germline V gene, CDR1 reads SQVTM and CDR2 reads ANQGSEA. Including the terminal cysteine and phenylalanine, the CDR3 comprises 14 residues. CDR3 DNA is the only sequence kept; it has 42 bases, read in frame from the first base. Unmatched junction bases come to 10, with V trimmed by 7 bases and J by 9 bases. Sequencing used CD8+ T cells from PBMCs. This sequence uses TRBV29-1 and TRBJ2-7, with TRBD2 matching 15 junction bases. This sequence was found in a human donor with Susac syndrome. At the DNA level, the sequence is TGCAGCGCCAAGGCCCCGGGACTAGCGGGAGGGCAGTACTTC. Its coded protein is CSAKAPGLAGGQYF.